Shown below are 23 T cell receptor beta chains from a single sample sequenced in a study of T and B cells in COVID-19 patients. Blood genomic DNA input for TRB amplification was roughly 220-500 ng. TRB rearrangements were amplified by multiplex PCR with BIOMED2 TRB-A/B primers. TCRdb analysed the multiplex PCR reads with MiXCR anew, one entry per CDR3 protein. The sample records thousands of distinct CDR3 sequences, under 30% being singletons. Sequenced material: blood. The receptors stem from a human donor who had recovered from COVID-19.

This clonotype was observed a handful of times. The chain couples TRBV30 to TRBJ1-2; D unresolved. The CDR3 loop spans 13 amino acids. Germline V gene lookup returns CDR1 GTSNPN and CDR2 SVGIG (reference sequence). Trimming removed 2 bases from V and 5 bases from J, with 12 bases in between. This CDR3 is CAWSLNTAYGYTF. The CDR3 coding sequence is TGTGCCTGGAGTCTTAATACAGCGTATGGCTACACCTTC.

On this clonotype: A much bigger clone sits one base away, suggesting this may be a read error. The J gene is TRBJ2-7, the V gene TRBV19; D is perhaps TRBD2 (6 bases). Judging by the DNA end, TRBJ2-1 fits better; the J call may be wrong. From germline, CDR1 is LNHDA and CDR2 SQIVND (reference sequence). There are 14 residues in the CDR3. This CDR3 is CASSPGLPAYEQFF. The CDR3 coding sequence is TGTGCCAGTAGTCCGGGACTCCCCGCCTACGAGCAGTTCTTC.

Within the sample, this clonotype is medium-sized. This chain connects TRBV12-3 or TRBV12-4 to TRBJ2-7; no firm D call. The CDR3 sequence is 11 residues long. Deletions cut 6 bases from V and 3 bases from J, with 6 bases between. The CDR3 DNA sequence: TGTGCCAGCAGATCAAGCTACGAGCAGTACTTC. Amino acid sequence: CASRSSYEQYF.

This clonotype was seen ten or more times. The chain is built from TRBV6-2 or TRBV6-3 and TRBJ2-7; D is unclear. The CDR3 runs to 14 residues. Germline V gene data show CDR1 as MNHEY and CDR2 as SVGEGT. Trimming removed 7 bases from V and 2 bases from J, with 15 bases in between. CDR3 region: CASTHLGGTYEQYF. Here the CDR3 DNA reads TGTGCCAGCACCCACCTTGGCGGAACCTACGAGCAGTACTTC.

This clonotype showed up just a few times. The chain couples TRBV24-1 to TRBJ2-1; possibly TRBD2 for D (6 bases). The length of the CDR3 is 15 residues. In germline, CDR1 is KGHDR, CDR2 SFDVKD. V lost 0 bases, J lost 8 bases, and 13 bases lay in between. The CDR3 region has the DNA TGTGCCACCAGTGATTTGGGGCCGGAGGGCCATGAGCAGTTCTTC. Amino acid sequence: CATSDLGPEGHEQFF.

J is TRBJ2-6 and V is TRBV28; no firm D call. Per the germline V gene, CDR1 is MDHEN and CDR2 is SYDVKM. The CDR3 length is 13 residues. Trimming left V 6 bases short and J 1 base short, with 4 bases between. This CDR3 reads CASRRSGANVLTF. The CDR3 DNA follows: TGTGCCAGCAGGAGGTCTGGGGCCAACGTCCTGACTTTC. The variable domain in full, completed from reference TRBV28 and TRBJ2-6, reads DVKVTQSSRYLVKRTGEKVFLECVQDMDHENMFWYRQDPGLGLRLIYFSYDVKMKEKGDIPEGYSVSREKKERFSLILESASTNQTSMYLCASRRSGANVLTFGAGSRLTVL.

This clonotype was observed a few times. This chain joins TRBV6-2 or TRBV6-3 and TRBJ2-5, with TRBD2 matching over 12 bases. Germline V lookup: CDR1 MNHEY, CDR2 SVGEGT. V lost 3 bases and J lost 2; bases outside the gene matches: 7. The CDR3 is 17 residues long. The CDR3 region has the DNA TGTGCCAGCAGTTATCGTCCTAGCGGGGGGGGACAAGAGACCCAGTACTTC. Encoded protein: CASSYRPSGGGQETQYF.

By sample fraction, this clonotype is medium-sized. V is TRBV6-5 and J is TRBJ2-5; 12 bases map to TRBD2. There are 14 residues in the CDR3. The J segment lost 6 bases and the V segment lost 6 bases, leaving 5 bases of the junction unmatched. CDR1 is MNHEY, CDR2 SVGAGI, per germline. The CDR3 sequence is CASRATSGGKTQYF. The CDR3 nucleotides read TGTGCCAGCAGGGCGACTAGCGGGGGCAAGACCCAGTACTTC.

This clonotype showed up just once. The chain links TRBV5-4 to TRBJ1-5; 10 positions match TRBD1. The CDR3 covers 15 residues. Per the germline V gene, CDR1 is SGHNT and CDR2 is YYREEE (reference sequence). Trimming cost V 4 bases and J 5 bases; bases outside gene matches: 6. CDR3 sequence (DNA): TGTGCCAGCAGCCAAGAAGGGACAGGGGATCAGCCCCAGCATTTT. It yields the protein CASSQEGTGDQPQHF.

This clonotype is judged medium-sized. This chain connects TRBV29-1 to TRBJ2-5; no definite D call. Between the trimmed V and J ends, which lost 3 bases and 4 bases, there was a span of 6 bases. CDR3 length: 11 residues. CDR1 is SQVTM and CDR2 is ANQGSEA in the germline V gene. In nucleotides, the CDR3 is TGCAGCGTTGATAGGTCAGAGACCCAGTACTTC. Protein product: CSVDRSETQYF. The full variable domain, with the rest looked up from reference TRBV29-1 and TRBJ2-5, is SAVISQKPSRDICQRGTSLTIQCQVDSQVTMMFWYRQQPGQSLTLIATANQGSEATYESGFVIDKFPISRPNLTFSTLTVSNMSPEDSSIYLCSVDRSETQYFGPGTRLLVL.

This rearrangement joins TRBV5-1 to TRBJ2-2; 9 bases are a match to TRBD1. This CDR3 is 16 amino acids long. V lost 3 bases to trimming and J lost 7 bases; unmatched junction nucleotides: 10. Germline assignment: CDR1 SGHRS and CDR2 YFSETQ. In DNA, the CDR3 is TGCGCCAGCAGCTCCCCGGGACAGGGCTTATACGGGGAGCTGTTTTTT. It yields the protein CASSSPGQGLYGELFF.

With respect to this clonotype: A read error may be the cause here, since a much bigger clone is one base away. The chain couples TRBV6-1 to TRBJ1-1; possibly TRBD1 for D (6 bases). Trimming left V 7 bases short and J 13 bases short, with 16 bases between. Germline V gene data show CDR1 as MNHNS and CDR2 as SASEGT. The CDR3 runs 11 residues. The CDR3 protein is CASTQGRRGFF. In nucleotides, the CDR3 is TGTGCCAGCACCCAGGGGCGGAGGGGTTTCTTT.

This chain links TRBV4-2 with TRBJ2-1, with 7 bases matching TRBD1. Germline loops: CDR1 LGHNA, CDR2 YNFKEQ. There are 12 residues in the CDR3. After removal of 4 bases from V and 8 bases from J, the junction contained 2 bases not matched to a gene. CDR3 residues: CASSRDRDEQFF. Here the CDR3 DNA reads TGTGCCAGCAGCCGAGACAGGGATGAGCAGTTCTTC.

This chain uses TRBV7-9 with TRBJ2-3, with a weak D call TRBD2 (6 bases). Germline V gene data show CDR1 as SEHNR and CDR2 as FQNEAQ (reference sequence). This CDR3 is 12 amino acids long. Trimming cost V 5 bases and J 10 bases, with 13 bases left between them. CDR3 DNA sequence: TGTGCCAGCAGCAGTAGCGGTATGGCGCAGTATTTT. Amino acid sequence: CASSSSGMAQYF.

This clonotype has ten or more counts. The genes are TRBV27 and TRBJ2-5; the match to TRBD2 covers 8 bases. The CDR3 consists of 16 residues. J lost 3 bases, V lost 5 bases, and 11 bases had no gene match. Germline V lookup: CDR1 MNHEY, CDR2 SMNVEV (reference sequence). The CDR3 coding sequence is TGTGCCAGCAGTCTCACCGGGACTAGGGCCGAAGAGACCCAGTACTTC. Translated, it gives CASSLTGTRAEETQYF.

Regarding this clonotype: This may come from a read error, since a much larger clone is one base off. The chain couples TRBV19 to TRBJ2-5, with D possibly matching TRBD2 (5 bases). Per germline, CDR1 LNHDA and CDR2 SQIVND (reference sequence). Between the trimmed V and J ends, which lost 5 bases and 1 base, there was a span of 11 bases. The CDR3 consists of 14 residues. CDR3 DNA sequence: TGTGCCAGTAGTCTCCAGGACTTCCAAGAGACCCAGTACTTC. Translation gives CASSLQDFQETQYF.

By share, this clonotype ranks as medium-sized. The chain has TRBV30 and TRBJ2-5; D remains ambiguous. Trimming took 0 bases from V and 5 from J, leaving 7 bases between them. There are 12 residues in the CDR3. The germline V gene has CDR1 GTSNPN and CDR2 SVGIG (reference sequence). This CDR3 is CAWSVLKETQYF. DNA of the CDR3: TGTGCCTGGAGTGTACTAAAGGAGACCCAGTACTTC. The variable domain in full, completed from reference TRBV30 and TRBJ2-5, reads SQTIHQWPATLVQPVGSPLSLECTVEGTSNPNLYWYRQAAGRGLQLLFYSVGIGQISSEVPQNLSASRPQDRQFILSSKKLLLSDSGFYLCAWSVLKETQYFGPGTRLLVL.

This chain links TRBV6-5 with TRBJ1-5; a possible D gene is TRBD1 (6 bases). The V end was cut by 5 bases, the J end by 1 base, with 15 bases between. The CDR3 runs 16 residues. Germline loops: CDR1 MNHEY, CDR2 SVGAGI. CDR3: CASSQTRGESNQPQHF. In DNA, the CDR3 is TGTGCCAGCAGTCAAACCAGGGGCGAGAGCAATCAGCCCCAGCATTTT.

This sequence joins TRBV14 and TRBJ2-4; D is unclear. CDR1 SGHDN and CDR2 FVKESK come from the germline V gene. Trimming took off 1 base at V and 4 bases at J, with 8 bases between the two ends. CDR3 length: 14 residues. CDR3 coding DNA: TGTGCCAGCAGCCAAGCAGCATCAAAAAACATTCAGTACTTC. Translating gives CASSQAASKNIQYF.

The chain links TRBV7-6 to TRBJ1-2, with D unclear. V lost 0 bases and J lost 8, with 10 bases in between. CDR3 size: 13 residues. Germline V CDR1 and CDR2: SGHVS, FNYEAQ. CDR3 sequence: CASSLATVPGYTF. The CDR3 DNA sequence: TGTGCCAGCAGCTTAGCGACGGTTCCCGGCTACACCTTC.

For this clonotype: This may be a read error, as it is one base from a much larger clone. The genes are TRBV11-1 and TRBJ2-5; 9 bases line up with TRBD2. The ends lost 9 bases at V and 5 bases at J; junction bases unmatched: 10. Germline V lookup: CDR1 SGHAT, CDR2 FQDESV (reference sequence). The CDR3 loop spans 14 amino acids. CDR3 residues: CARSLLAGRETQYF. The CDR3 DNA is TGTGCCAGAAGCCTCCTAGCGGGGAGGGAGACCCAGTACTTC.

The chain has TRBV7-6 and TRBJ2-1; D gene unclear. The CDR3 loop spans 16 amino acids. V was cut by 1 base and J by 1 base, with 11 bases left in between. Per germline, CDR1 SGHVS and CDR2 FNYEAQ. The CDR3 DNA is TGTGCCAGCAGCTTAGACGCAGTCGGGTCCTACAATGAGCAGTTCTTC. Amino acids: CASSLDAVGSYNEQFF.

By share of the sample, this clonotype is medium-sized. The chain couples TRBV5-6 to TRBJ2-7; 7 bases line up with TRBD1. In germline, CDR1 is SGHDT, CDR2 YYEEEE. Unmatched junction bases numbered 9, after V lost 4 bases and J lost 2 bases. There are 15 residues in the CDR3. CDR3: CASSARTGVTYEQYF. As DNA, the CDR3 is TGTGCCAGCAGCGCACGGACAGGAGTGACCTACGAGCAGTACTTC.